A single sample is the source of the 3 T cell receptor beta chains below, sequenced in a study of blood T cell repertoires in COVID-19. Method: immunoSEQ multiplex PCR; TCRdb's copy keeps in-frame clones and lacks some. Of roughly 260,000 clones detected, over 80% appear once; the ten largest clones hold roughly 3.7%. The sequencing sample was made of peripheral blood. The receptors derive from a woman aged 40-49 years with acute or convalescent COVID-19.

The V gene is TRBV2, the J gene TRBJ1-4; 7 positions match TRBD1. Trimming at V came to 8 bases and at J to 6 bases, leaving 12 bases not matched to a gene. This CDR3 comprises 15 residues. CDR1 and CDR2 from the germline V gene are SNHLY and FYNNEI. The CDR3 spells CASYDKTGRYEKLFF. CDR3 nucleotide sequence: TGTGCCAGCTACGATAAGACAGGGAGGTATGAAAAACTGTTTTTT.

The chain uses TRBV25-1 and TRBJ2-5, with unresolved D. The germline gives CDR1 MGHDK, CDR2 SYGVNS. There are 13 residues in the CDR3. Deletions cut 0 bases from V and 6 bases from J, with 8 bases between. CDR3 protein: CASSEYEVQTQYF. CDR3 DNA: TGTGCCAGCAGTGAATACGAGGTCCAGACCCAGTACTTC.

This sequence joins TRBV30 and TRBJ2-1, with 8 positions matching TRBD2. CDR1 is GTSNPN and CDR2 is SVGIG in the germline V gene (reference sequence). The CDR3 totals 15 residues. V gave up 0 bases and J gave up 2 bases; unmatched junction bases: 3. The DNA of the CDR3 is TGTGCCTGGAGTGTATCAGCGGGGGCCTACAATGAGCAGTTCTTC. It encodes CAWSVSAGAYNEQFF.